These T cell receptor beta chains were read from a single sample in a study of long-term antiretroviral therapy in people with HIV. Using immunoSEQ multiplex PCR, the repertoire was profiled, and TCRdb retains in-frame clones only, with some absent. The data contain about 22,000 clones, around nine tenths of them singletons. Sequencing was performed on unsorted PBMCs, taken 2.3 years after starting antiretroviral therapy. Receptors were obtained from a man aged 55 to 70 with HIV. Each CDR3 is given with its conserved first and last residue. D genes are given only for firm matches. Clone size is given for some rows only: seen once, a few or many times, or a class if the clone is expanded.

TRBV2	-	13	TRBJ1-2	-	CASTLSGNYGYTF	TGTGCCAGCACTCTAAGCGGAAACTATGGCTACACCTTC
TRBV2	-	15	TRBJ2-5	TRBD2	CASSEASGAQETQYF	TGTGCCAGCAGTGAGGCTAGCGGGGCGCAGGAGACCCAGTACTTC
TRBV9	-	15	TRBJ1-2	-	CASSETVSFGYGYTF	TGTGCCAGCAGCGAGACCGTTTCCTTCGGCTATGGCTACACCTTC
TRBV10-2	-	14	TRBJ2-7	-	CASSDPPEVYEQYF	TGCGCCAGCAGCGACCCACCAGAGGTCTACGAGCAGTACTTC
TRBV29-1	-	15	TRBJ2-1	TRBD2	CSVVGGLAVYNEQFF	TGCAGCGTTGTCGGTGGACTAGCGGTTTACAATGAGCAGTTCTTC
TRBV2	-	14	TRBJ1-5	-	CASTKVGGRQPQHF	TGTGCCAGCACCAAGGTGGGGGGACGGCAGCCCCAGCATTTT
TRBV4-1	-	15	TRBJ1-1	-	CASSQDAIGGTEAFF	TGCGCCAGCAGCCAAGATGCGATTGGGGGCACTGAAGCTTTCTTT
TRBV6-1	-	14	TRBJ2-7	TRBD2	CASRIAGALYEQYF	TGTGCCAGCAGAATAGCGGGAGCCCTCTACGAGCAGTACTTC
TRBV7-8	-	18	TRBJ2-3	TRBD1	CASSPTVGRGRSTDTQYF	TGTGCCAGCAGCCCCACCGTGGGCAGGGGGCGTAGCACAGATACGCAGTATTTT
TRBV20-1	-	11	TRBJ2-7	-	CSARVGYEQYF	TGCAGTGCTAGGGTCGGATACGAGCAGTACTTC
TRBV7-2	-	15	TRBJ2-5	TRBD2	CASSSPGTTQRTQYF	TGTGCCAGCAGCTCCCCCGGGACTACTCAGAGGACCCAGTACTTC
TRBV5-6	-	15	TRBJ1-2	-	CASSLGGADPVGYTF	TGTGCCAGCAGCTTGGGGGGTGCGGACCCTGTTGGCTACACCTTC
TRBV7-2	-	13	TRBJ2-7	-	CASSPRGGDEQYF	TGTGCCAGCAGCCCCCGAGGGGGGGACGAGCAGTACTTC
TRBV5-1	-	15	TRBJ2-7	-	CASSLAAGGGYEQYF	TGCGCCAGCAGCTTGGCCGCAGGGGGGGGCTACGAGCAGTACTTC
TRBV7-2	-	13	TRBJ2-7	-	CASSSQTGRLQYF	TGTGCCAGCAGCTCGCAAACAGGGCGTCTGCAGTACTTC
TRBV7-2	-	13	TRBJ1-6	-	CASSLARPTPLHF	TGTGCCAGCAGCTTAGCGCGTCCCACACCCCTCCACTTT
TRBV9	-	14	TRBJ1-1	-	CASSVVGGNTEAFF	TGTGCCAGCAGCGTAGTAGGCGGGAACACTGAAGCTTTCTTT
TRBV7-2	-	15	TRBJ1-2	-	CASSLQGPRSYGYTF	TGTGCCAGCAGCTTACAGGGCCCGAGGTCCTATGGCTACACCTTC
TRBV7-2	-	14	TRBJ1-2	-	CASRFAGALYGYTF	TGTGCCAGCAGGTTCGCAGGGGCACTCTATGGCTACACCTTC
TRBV6-1	-	15	TRBJ1-6	-	CASSERGALNSPLHF	TGTGCCAGCAGTGAGAGGGGGGCCCTAAATTCACCCCTCCACTTT
TRBV6-1	-	14	TRBJ1-6	-	CASSQESYNSPLHF	TGTGCCAGCAGCCAGGAATCCTATAATTCACCCCTCCACTTT
TRBV6-5	-	14	TRBJ1-4	-	CASRDSTTNEKLFF	TGTGCCAGCAGAGACAGTACAACTAATGAAAAACTGTTTTTT
TRBV7-9	once	15	TRBJ1-5	-	CASSPSPGVDQPQHF	TGTGCCAGCAGCCCCTCTCCGGGGGTGGATCAGCCCCAGCATTTT
TRBV30	-	14	TRBJ1-5	TRBD1	CAWSPTGGGQPQHF	TGTGCCTGGAGCCCTACAGGGGGAGGTCAGCCCCAGCATTTT
TRBV7-8	-	15	TRBJ1-1	-	CASSFLGGANTEAFF	TGTGCCAGCAGCTTCTTGGGTGGGGCGAACACTGAAGCTTTCTTT
TRBV30	-	14	TRBJ1-1	-	CAWSVIGRYTEAFF	TGTGCCTGGAGTGTAATTGGGAGGTACACTGAAGCTTTCTTT
TRBV18	-	14	TRBJ2-7	-	CASSPTTEFYEQYF	TGTGCCAGCTCACCGACGACCGAGTTTTACGAGCAGTACTTC
TRBV27	-	12	TRBJ2-7	-	CASSPDTYEQYF	TGTGCCAGCAGCCCGGACACTTACGAGCAGTACTTC
TRBV9	-	15	TRBJ2-7	-	CASSVGVLSSYEQYF	TGTGCCAGCAGCGTAGGTGTCCTCAGTTCCTACGAGCAGTACTTC
TRBV2	-	12	TRBJ1-2	-	CARRTPRDGYTF	TGTGCCAGGAGAACCCCTAGGGACGGCTACACCTTC
TRBV2	-	12	TRBJ1-2	-	CASSESLYGYTF	TGTGCCAGCAGTGAATCCTTATATGGCTACACCTTC
TRBV6-5	-	16	TRBJ2-3	-	CASSYKFGPSTDTQYF	TGTGCCAGCAGTTACAAGTTCGGCCCCTCCACAGATACGCAGTATTTT
TRBV9	-	15	TRBJ2-7	-	CASSVSGSLDYEQYF	TGTGCCAGCAGCGTCTCGGGGAGCCTAGATTACGAGCAGTACTTC
TRBV28	-	14	TRBJ1-1	-	CASTDGGAYTEAFF	TGTGCCAGCACGGACGGGGGCGCGTACACTGAAGCTTTCTTT
TRBV5-1	once	14	TRBJ2-2	TRBD2	CASGTSAGTGELFF	TGCGCCAGCGGGACTAGCGCGGGCACCGGGGAGCTGTTTTTT
TRBV4-3	-	14	TRBJ2-3	TRBD1	CASSPRQGSDTQYF	TGCGCCAGCAGCCCGCGACAGGGGTCAGATACGCAGTATTTT
TRBV11-1	-	16	TRBJ2-4	TRBD2	CASSHAMMAGAGIQYF	TGTGCCAGCAGCCACGCGATGATGGCGGGAGCGGGCATTCAGTACTTC
TRBV5-4	-	15	TRBJ2-5	TRBD2	CASSLATSGQETQYF	TGTGCCAGCAGCCTGGCTACTAGCGGACAAGAGACCCAGTACTTC
TRBV27	few	17	TRBJ1-6	-	CASSLQEPSSYNSPLHF	TGTGCCAGCAGTTTACAGGAGCCAAGCTCCTATAATTCACCCCTCCACTTT
TRBV9	-	16	TRBJ2-7	TRBD1	CASSDWGGTGDYEQYF	TGTGCCAGCAGCGACTGGGGGGGGACAGGGGACTACGAGCAGTACTTC
TRBV11-2	-	14	TRBJ2-5	-	CASSPKTRQETQYF	TGTGCCAGCAGCCCGAAGACTAGGCAAGAGACCCAGTACTTC
TRBV18	-	17	TRBJ2-4	-	CASSPPPGRQAKNIQYF	TGTGCCAGCTCACCCCCACCGGGACGGCAAGCCAAAAACATTCAGTACTTC